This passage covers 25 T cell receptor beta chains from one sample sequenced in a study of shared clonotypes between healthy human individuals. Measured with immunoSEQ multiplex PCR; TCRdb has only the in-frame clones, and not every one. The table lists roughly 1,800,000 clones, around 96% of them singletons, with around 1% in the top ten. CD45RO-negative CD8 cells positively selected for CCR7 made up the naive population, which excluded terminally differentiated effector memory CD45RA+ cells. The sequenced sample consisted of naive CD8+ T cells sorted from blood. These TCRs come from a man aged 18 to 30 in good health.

CDR3 loop: CASSFHASSNYGYTF. The CDR3 bases are TGTGCCAGCAGCTTCCATGCCAGTTCTAACTATGGCTACACCTTC. This chain uses TRBV11-2 with TRBJ1-2; no definite D call. CDR3 size: 15 residues. V was cut by 3 bases and J by 0 bases, with 11 bases left in between. Looked up from germline, CDR1 is SGHAT and CDR2 is FQNNGV.

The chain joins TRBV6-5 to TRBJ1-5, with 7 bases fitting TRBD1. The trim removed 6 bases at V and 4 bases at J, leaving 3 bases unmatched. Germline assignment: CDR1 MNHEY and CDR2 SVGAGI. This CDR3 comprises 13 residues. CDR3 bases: TGTGCCAGCAGCAGGGGGGAGAATCAGCCCCAGCATTTT. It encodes CASSRGENQPQHF.

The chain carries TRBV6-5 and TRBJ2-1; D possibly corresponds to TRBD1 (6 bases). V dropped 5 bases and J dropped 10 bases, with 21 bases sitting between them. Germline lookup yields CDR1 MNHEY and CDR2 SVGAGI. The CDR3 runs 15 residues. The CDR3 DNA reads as TGTGCCAGCAGTCACGGGCTAGGGGGTAGAAAAGAGCAGTTCTTC. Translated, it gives CASSHGLGGRKEQFF.

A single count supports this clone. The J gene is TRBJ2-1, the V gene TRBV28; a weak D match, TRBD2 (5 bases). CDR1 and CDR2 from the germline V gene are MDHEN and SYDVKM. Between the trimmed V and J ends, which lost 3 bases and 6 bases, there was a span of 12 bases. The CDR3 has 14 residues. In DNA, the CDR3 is TGTGCCAGCAGTTTCCCCGGACTGATCAATGAGCAGTTCTTC. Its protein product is CASSFPGLINEQFF.

This CDR3 is CASRWGASPYNEQFF. The CDR3 region has the DNA TGCGCCAGCAGGTGGGGGGCTTCCCCCTACAATGAGCAGTTCTTC. The chain recombines TRBV5-1 with TRBJ2-1; possibly TRBD1 or TRBD2 for D (6 bases each). V gave up 5 bases and J gave up 2 bases, with 14 bases separating them. The CDR3 totals 15 residues. Germline V CDR1 and CDR2: SGHRS, YFSETQ.

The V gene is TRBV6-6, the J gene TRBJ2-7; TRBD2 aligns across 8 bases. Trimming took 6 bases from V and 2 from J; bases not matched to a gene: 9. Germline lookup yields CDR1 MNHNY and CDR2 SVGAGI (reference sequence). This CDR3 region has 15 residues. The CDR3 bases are TGTGCCAGCAGCGCCTGGTTAGCGGGAACCTACGAGCAGTACTTC. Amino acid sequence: CASSAWLAGTYEQYF.

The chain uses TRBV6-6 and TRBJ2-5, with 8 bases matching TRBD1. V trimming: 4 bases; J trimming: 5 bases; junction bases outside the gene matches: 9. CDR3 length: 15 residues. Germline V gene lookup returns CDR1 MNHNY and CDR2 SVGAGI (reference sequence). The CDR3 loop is CASSLLRGPRETQYF. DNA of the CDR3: TGTGCCAGCAGTTTACTCAGGGGGCCAAGGGAGACCCAGTACTTC.

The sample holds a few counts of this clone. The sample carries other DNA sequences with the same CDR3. CDR3 loop: CASSYSASGSYEQYF. The CDR3 nucleotides read TGTGCCAGCAGTTACTCGGCTAGCGGGAGCTACGAGCAGTACTTC. The rearrangement links TRBV6-5 to TRBJ2-7, with TRBD2 identical over 10 bases. The CDR3 has 15 amino acids. Per germline, CDR1 MNHEY and CDR2 SVGAGI. The trim removed 0 bases at V and 3 bases at J, leaving 2 bases unmatched.

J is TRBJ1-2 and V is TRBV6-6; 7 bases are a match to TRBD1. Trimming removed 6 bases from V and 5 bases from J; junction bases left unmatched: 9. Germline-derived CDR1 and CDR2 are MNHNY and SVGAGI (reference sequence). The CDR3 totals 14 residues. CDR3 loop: CASRLTGEGYGYTF. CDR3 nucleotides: TGTGCCAGCAGACTAACAGGGGAGGGGTATGGCTACACCTTC.

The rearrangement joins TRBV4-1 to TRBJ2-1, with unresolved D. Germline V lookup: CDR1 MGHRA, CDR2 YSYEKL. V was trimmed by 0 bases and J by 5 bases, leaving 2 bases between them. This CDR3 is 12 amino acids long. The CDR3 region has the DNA TGCGCCAGCAGCCAAGATAACAATGAGCAGTTCTTC. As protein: CASSQDNNEQFF.

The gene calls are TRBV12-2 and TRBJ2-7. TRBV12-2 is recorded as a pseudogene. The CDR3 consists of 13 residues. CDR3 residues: CASRSRPPAEQYF. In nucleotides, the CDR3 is TGTGCAAGTCGCTCCCGACCCCCAGCCGAGCAGTACTTC.

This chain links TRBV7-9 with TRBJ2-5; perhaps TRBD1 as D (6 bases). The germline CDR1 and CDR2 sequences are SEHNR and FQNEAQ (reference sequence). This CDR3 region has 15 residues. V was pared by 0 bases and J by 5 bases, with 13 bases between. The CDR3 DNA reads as TGTGCCAGCAGCTTAGCGTTGGGGGCATTGGAGACCCAGTACTTC. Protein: CASSLALGALETQYF. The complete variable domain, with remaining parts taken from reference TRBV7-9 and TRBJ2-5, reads DTGVSQNPRHKITKRGQNVTFRCDPISEHNRLYWYRQTLGQGPEFLTYFQNEAQLEKSRLLSDRFSAERPKGSFSTLEIQRTEQGDSAMYLCASSLALGALETQYFGPGTRLLVL.

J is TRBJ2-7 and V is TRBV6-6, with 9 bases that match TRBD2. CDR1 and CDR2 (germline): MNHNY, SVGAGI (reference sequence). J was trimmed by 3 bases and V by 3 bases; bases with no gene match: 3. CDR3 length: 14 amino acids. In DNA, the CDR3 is TGTGCCAGCAGTTATAGCGGGAGTATCTACGAGCAGTACTTC. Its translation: CASSYSGSIYEQYF.

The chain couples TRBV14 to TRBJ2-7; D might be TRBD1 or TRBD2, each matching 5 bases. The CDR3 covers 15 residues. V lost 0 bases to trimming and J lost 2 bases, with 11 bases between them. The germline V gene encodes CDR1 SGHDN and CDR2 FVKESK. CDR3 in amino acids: CASSQDSGTAYEQYF. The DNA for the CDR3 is TGTGCCAGCAGCCAAGACTCCGGGACGGCCTACGAGCAGTACTTC. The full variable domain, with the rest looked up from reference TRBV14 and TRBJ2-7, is EAGVTQFPSHSVIEKGQTVTLRCDPISGHDNLYWYRRVMGKEIKFLLHFVKESKQDESGMPNNRFLAERTGGTYSTLKVQPAELEDSGVYFCASSQDSGTAYEQYFGPGTRLTVT.

The CDR3 spells CASSFLNRDYNSPLHF. CDR3 bases: TGTGCCAGCAGTTTCTTGAACAGGGACTATAATTCACCCCTCCACTTT. V gene TRBV28 combines with J gene TRBJ1-6, with a tentative D call TRBD1 (6 bases). Trimming removed 3 bases at V and 3 bases at J, with 12 bases between. The CDR3 totals 16 residues. The germline V gene encodes CDR1 MDHEN and CDR2 SYDVKM.

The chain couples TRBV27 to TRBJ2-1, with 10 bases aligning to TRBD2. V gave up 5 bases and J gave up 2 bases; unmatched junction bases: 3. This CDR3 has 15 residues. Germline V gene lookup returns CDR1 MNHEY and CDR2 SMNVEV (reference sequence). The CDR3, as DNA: TGTGCCAGCAGTCGGACTAGCGGAGCCTACAATGAGCAGTTCTTC. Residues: CASSRTSGAYNEQFF.

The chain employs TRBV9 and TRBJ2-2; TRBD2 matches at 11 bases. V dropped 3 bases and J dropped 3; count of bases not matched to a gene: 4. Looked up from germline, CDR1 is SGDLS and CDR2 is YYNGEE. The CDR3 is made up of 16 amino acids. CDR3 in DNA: TGTGCCAGCAGCGGGGGGACTAGCGGATACACCGGGGAGCTGTTTTTT. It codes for CASSGGTSGYTGELFF.

CDR3 amino acids: CSVEDPGQGTYEQYF. For the CDR3, the DNA is TGCAGCGTTGAAGATCCGGGACAGGGTACCTACGAGCAGTACTTC. The J gene is TRBJ2-7, the V gene TRBV29-1, with 9 bases that match TRBD1. V lost 0 bases, J lost 2 bases, and 5 bases stayed unmatched. The germline V gene encodes CDR1 SQVTM and CDR2 ANQGSEA. The CDR3 totals 15 residues.

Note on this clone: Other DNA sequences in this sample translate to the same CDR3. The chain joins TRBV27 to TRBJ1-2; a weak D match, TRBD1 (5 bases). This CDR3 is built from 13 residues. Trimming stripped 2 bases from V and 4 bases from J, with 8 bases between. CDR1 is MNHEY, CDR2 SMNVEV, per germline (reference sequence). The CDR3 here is CASSLGGTYGYTF. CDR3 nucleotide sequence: TGTGCCAGCAGTTTAGGCGGGACCTATGGCTACACCTTC.

The CDR3 bases are TGTGCCAGCAGCCCGGTACAGGGTGTGTGGGGCGACGGGGAGCTGTTTTTT. Encoded protein: CASSPVQGVWGDGELFF. The chain has TRBV4-2 and TRBJ2-2; D might be TRBD1 (6 bases). There are 17 residues in the CDR3. Trimming shortened V by 4 bases and J by 7 bases, and 22 bases separated the two germline ends. Germline lookup yields CDR1 LGHNA and CDR2 YNFKEQ.

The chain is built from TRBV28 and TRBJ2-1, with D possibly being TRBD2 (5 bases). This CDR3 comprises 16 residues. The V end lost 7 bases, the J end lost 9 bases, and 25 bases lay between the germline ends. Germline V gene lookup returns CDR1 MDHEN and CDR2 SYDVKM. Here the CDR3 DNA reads TGTGCCAGCACTAGAATTTGGTGGGAGCCATTTGGTGAGCAGTTCTTC. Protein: CASTRIWWEPFGEQFF.

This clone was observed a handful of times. The CDR3 sequence is CASTTWDGTQYGYTF. The CDR3, as DNA: TGTGCCAGCACCACCTGGGACGGCACTCAGTATGGCTACACCTTC. V is TRBV9 and J is TRBJ1-2, with D maybe TRBD1 (5 bases). The CDR3 sequence is 15 residues long. Germline-derived CDR1 and CDR2 are SGDLS and YYNGEE. Trimming pared 6 bases from V and 5 bases from J, leaving 20 bases between.

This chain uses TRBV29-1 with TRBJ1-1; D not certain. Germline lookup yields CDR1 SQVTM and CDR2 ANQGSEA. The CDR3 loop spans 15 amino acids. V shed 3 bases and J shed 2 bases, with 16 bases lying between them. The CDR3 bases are TGCAGCGTTGATTTGCGTCACTTATTAAACACTGAAGCTTTCTTT. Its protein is CSVDLRHLLNTEAFF.

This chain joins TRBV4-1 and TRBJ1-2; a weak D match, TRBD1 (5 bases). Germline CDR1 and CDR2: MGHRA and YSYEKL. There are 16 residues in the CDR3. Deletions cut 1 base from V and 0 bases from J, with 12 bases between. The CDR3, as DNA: TGCGCCAGCAGCCAAGCTGACAGAGAATCTAACTATGGCTACACCTTC. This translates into CASSQADRESNYGYTF.

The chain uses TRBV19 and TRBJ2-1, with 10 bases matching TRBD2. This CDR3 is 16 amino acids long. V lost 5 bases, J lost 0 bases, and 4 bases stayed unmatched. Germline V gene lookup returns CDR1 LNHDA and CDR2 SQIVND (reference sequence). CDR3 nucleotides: TGTGCCAGTAGTTTAGCGGGAGGAAACTCCTACAATGAGCAGTTCTTC. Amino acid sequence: CASSLAGGNSYNEQFF.